The 26 T cell receptor beta chains below were found in one sample sequenced in a study of T cell responses to AZD1222 COVID-19 vaccine. Assay: immunoSEQ multiplex PCR; the TCRdb copy retains only in-frame clones and omits some. This sample carries around 180,000 clones, over 80% of them seen once, and the ten largest clones take under 3.5%. Sample: peripheral blood, taken on day 0 of MenACWY control vaccination. These receptor sequences come from an adult in good health.

There are a few counts of this clone. Other DNA sequences in this sample translate to the same CDR3. This chain's CDR3 is CASSQGTSGGAGETQYF. In DNA, the CDR3 is TGTGCCAGCAGCCAAGGTACAAGCGGGGGGGCAGGAGAGACCCAGTACTTC. The rearrangement uses TRBV4-2 and TRBJ2-5; 10 nucleotides align to TRBD2. The CDR3 has 17 residues. J gave up 4 bases and V 1 base, and 9 bases lay outside the gene matches. Germline loops: CDR1 LGHNA, CDR2 YNFKEQ.

The V call is TRBV7-8, the J call TRBJ2-1; 8 nucleotides agree with TRBD2. The CDR3 has 15 amino acids. Germline lookup yields CDR1 SGHVS and CDR2 FQNEAQ. V gave up 5 bases and J gave up 4 bases; unmatched junction bases: 7. CDR3 sequence reads: CASSTTSGGYNEQFF. Written as DNA, the CDR3 is TGTGCCAGCAGCACCACTAGCGGAGGGTACAATGAGCAGTTCTTC.

The chain couples TRBV5-5 to TRBJ1-6; 9 nucleotides match TRBD1. V lost 0 bases, J lost 8 bases, and 6 bases stayed unmatched. The germline gives CDR1 SGHKS, CDR2 YYEKEE (reference sequence). This CDR3 spans 16 amino acids. The CDR3 is CASSLAPGQGYSPLHF. The CDR3 DNA reads as TGTGCCAGCAGCTTGGCGCCTGGACAGGGGTATTCACCCCTCCACTTT.

J is TRBJ2-2 and V is TRBV6-1; D unresolved. The CDR3 contains 14 residues. Germline loops: CDR1 MNHNS, CDR2 SASEGT. V shed 5 bases and J shed 5 bases, with 12 bases lying between them. DNA of the CDR3: TGTGCCAGCAGTTTTACGGCCGAGACCGGGGAGCTGTTTTTT. Translating gives CASSFTAETGELFF.

This chain connects TRBV5-4 to TRBJ1-2; 10 nucleotides line up with TRBD1. This CDR3 has 18 residues. Trimming at V came to 3 bases and at J to 2 bases, leaving 13 bases not matched to a gene. Germline assignment: CDR1 SGHNT and CDR2 YYREEE (reference sequence). CDR3 amino acids: CASSSLRDRGGSNYGYTF. The CDR3 bases are TGTGCCAGCAGCTCCCTTAGGGACAGGGGTGGGTCCAACTATGGCTACACCTTC.

CDR3 DNA sequence: TGTGCCACCAGTGATGCCCCAGGGGCAGATACGCAGTATTTT. This translates into CATSDAPGADTQYF. The V call is TRBV24-1, the J call TRBJ2-3, with D possibly TRBD1 on 6 matching bases. The CDR3 sequence is 14 residues long. Germline CDR1 is KGHDR and CDR2 is SFDVKD. The V and J ends lost 3 bases and 4 bases respectively, with 10 bases between them.

The rearrangement uses TRBV5-8 and TRBJ2-7, with 10 bases that match TRBD1. Looked up from germline, CDR1 is SGHTS and CDR2 is YDEGEE. The J segment lost 3 bases and the V segment lost 4 bases, leaving 4 bases of the junction unmatched. The CDR3 loop spans 14 amino acids. CDR3 amino acids: CASSRDRGIYEQYF. Written as DNA, the CDR3 is TGTGCCAGCAGCAGGGACAGGGGTATCTACGAGCAGTACTTC.

The rearrangement joins TRBV3-1 (or the pseudogene TRBV3-2) to TRBJ1-4, with TRBD1 identical over 10 bases. V shed 3 bases and J 8 bases; nucleotides not matched to a gene: 6. Germline CDR1 and CDR2: LGHDT and YNNKEL (reference sequence). The CDR3 runs to 15 residues. CDR3 nucleotide sequence: TGTGCCAGCAGCCAGGGGACAGGGGTAGCGGAAAAACTGTTTTTT. It yields the protein CASSQGTGVAEKLFF.

This chain joins TRBV6-5 and TRBJ1-2, with D possibly matching TRBD1 (5 bases). Germline assignment: CDR1 MNHEY and CDR2 SVGAGI. The CDR3 runs 12 residues. Trimming removed 2 bases from V and 10 bases from J, with 11 bases in between. The DNA for the CDR3 is TGTGCCAGCAGTTACAGGGCAGGGCCCTACACCTTC. Its protein product is CASSYRAGPYTF.

The chain joins TRBV19 to TRBJ1-1; D gene uncertain. V was pared by 3 bases and J by 2 bases, with 10 bases between. The CDR3 runs 14 residues. The germline V gene has CDR1 LNHDA and CDR2 SQIVND (reference sequence). CDR3 nucleotides: TGTGCCAGTAGTATGTATCGGGGTAACACTGAAGCTTTCTTT. Translation: CASSMYRGNTEAFF.

The V and J genes are TRBV10-3 and TRBJ1-1; maybe TRBD1 (6 bases). The germline CDR1 and CDR2 sequences are ENHRY and SYGVKD. This CDR3 contains 13 residues. V was cut by 4 bases and J by 3 bases, with 9 bases left in between. CDR3 in amino acids: CAISAGEDTEAFF. The CDR3 DNA is TGTGCCATCAGTGCAGGGGAGGACACTGAAGCTTTCTTT.

The chain links TRBV2 to TRBJ2-4; D perhaps matches TRBD1 (6 bases). The germline CDR1 and CDR2 sequences are SNHLY and FYNNEI. The V gene lost 6 bases and the J gene lost 0 bases, with 9 bases spanning the gap. The CDR3 is 14 amino acids. CDR3 nucleotide sequence: TGTGCCAGCAGACAGGGACAAGCCAAAAACATTCAGTACTTC. Residues: CASRQGQAKNIQYF.

The CDR3 spells CASGDAETGYF. CDR3 DNA sequence: TGTGCCAGCGGGGACGCCGAAACGGGTTACTTC. The gene calls are TRBV7-9 and TRBJ2-7; D might be TRBD1 or TRBD2, each matching 5 bases. Germline V lookup: CDR1 SEHNR, CDR2 FQNEAQ (reference sequence). This CDR3 comprises 11 residues. V lost 8 bases, J lost 13 bases, and 18 bases lay in between.

The gene calls are TRBV7-9 and TRBJ2-7, with D unresolved. Germline CDR1 is SEHNR and CDR2 is FQNEAQ (reference sequence). The V end was cut by 5 bases, the J end by 3 bases, with 8 bases between. This CDR3 has 12 residues. The CDR3 bases are TGTGCCAGCAGCACGACCTACTACGAGCAGTACTTC. It encodes CASSTTYYEQYF.

This chain uses TRBV5-1 with TRBJ2-1; D is uncertain. CDR1 is SGHRS and CDR2 is YFSETQ in the germline V gene. This CDR3 spans 11 amino acids. Trimming shortened V by 1 base and J by 9 bases, and 5 bases separated the two germline ends. CDR3 region: CASSLRVEQFF. The CDR3 DNA reads TGCGCCAGCAGCTTGAGGGTTGAGCAGTTCTTC.

The V and J genes are TRBV9 and TRBJ2-7; D is undetermined. The germline V gene encodes CDR1 SGDLS and CDR2 YYNGEE. Trimming pared 2 bases from V and 2 bases from J, leaving 11 bases between. CDR3 size: 14 residues. CDR3 loop: CASSVGTLTYEQYF. In DNA, the CDR3 is TGTGCCAGCAGCGTCGGCACCCTTACCTACGAGCAGTACTTC.

To note about this clone: Germline and junction disagree at one end, which may indicate a read error. The chain has TRBV6-5 and TRBJ2-3, with TRBD1 identical over 8 bases. CDR3 length: 12 residues. Germline-derived CDR1 and CDR2 are MNHEY and SVGAGI. This CDR3 is CAGQGHTDTQYF. The CDR3 bases are TGCGCAGGACAGGGTCACACAGATACGCAGTATTTT.

The V gene is TRBV28, the J gene TRBJ2-7; the D gene is possibly TRBD2 (7 bases). The CDR3 is made up of 15 amino acids. The V end was cut by 8 bases, the J end by 4 bases, with 21 bases between. The germline CDR1 and CDR2 sequences are MDHEN and SYDVKM. In DNA, the CDR3 is TGTGCCAGCGGAGGGGGGGCACAGGCAGGGTACGAGCAGTACTTC. Residues: CASGGGAQAGYEQYF.

The chain carries TRBV7-9 and TRBJ2-5; D is unclear. Looked up from germline, CDR1 is SEHNR and CDR2 is FQNEAQ (reference sequence). The CDR3 covers 12 residues. V lost 5 bases to trimming and J lost 4 bases, with 8 bases between them. In DNA form, the CDR3 reads TGTGCCAGCAGCCAGGTGGGAGAGACCCAGTACTTC. It specifies CASSQVGETQYF.

The chain couples TRBV12-3 or TRBV12-4 to TRBJ1-1; 8 bases map to TRBD1. This CDR3 region has 13 residues. V lost 7 bases, J lost 7 bases, and 8 bases stayed unmatched. The CDR3: CASINQGAGEAFF. CDR3 nucleotide sequence: TGTGCCAGCATTAATCAGGGGGCCGGTGAAGCTTTCTTT.

V is TRBV10-3 and J is TRBJ2-5; D unresolved. Germline values: CDR1 ENHRY, CDR2 SYGVKD. This CDR3 is built from 12 residues. The ends were cut back, 4 bases at V and 4 bases at J, with 7 bases in the middle. CDR3 DNA sequence: TGTGCCATCAGTGCCGGCGGAGAGACCCAGTACTTC. It specifies CAISAGGETQYF.

The CDR3 sequence: CASSLAQGQGGENEQFF. The CDR3 bases are TGTGCCAGCAGCTTAGCGCAGGGACAGGGGGGTGAAAATGAGCAGTTCTTC. V is TRBV7-6 and J is TRBJ2-1; 11 positions agree with TRBD1. Germline V gives CDR1 SGHVS, CDR2 FNYEAQ. Unmatched junction bases numbered 8, after V lost 0 bases and J lost 7 bases. This CDR3 is built from 17 residues. Full variable domain (rest looked up from reference TRBV7-6 and TRBJ2-1): GAGVSQSPRYKVTKRGQDVALRCDPISGHVSLYWYRQALGQGPEFLTYFNYEAQQDKSGLPNDRFSAERPEGSISTLTIQRTEQRDSAMYRCASSLAQGQGGENEQFFGPGTRLTVL.

The V call is TRBV28, the J call TRBJ2-7; D is unclear. CDR1 MDHEN and CDR2 SYDVKM come from the germline V gene. The V end lost 3 bases, the J end lost 0 bases, and 3 bases lay between the germline ends. CDR3 length: 12 amino acids. In nucleotides, the CDR3 is TGTGCCAGCAGTTTCCTCTCCTACGAGCAGTACTTC. The encoded protein is CASSFLSYEQYF.

The chain combines TRBV29-1 with TRBJ2-7, with D possibly being TRBD1 (7 bases). Germline lookup yields CDR1 SQVTM and CDR2 ANQGSEA. The V gene lost 5 bases and the J gene lost 3 bases, with 17 bases spanning the gap. The CDR3 runs 14 residues. CDR3 DNA sequence: TGCAGCGTTCGTATTCAGGGGGGAGTCTACGAGCAGTACTTC. Translated, it gives CSVRIQGGVYEQYF.

The V and J genes are TRBV27 and TRBJ1-2, with D unclear. Trimming cost V 2 bases and J 0 bases, with 7 bases left between them. Germline V lookup: CDR1 MNHEY, CDR2 SMNVEV (reference sequence). The CDR3 has 14 amino acids. CDR3 loop: CASSLLTSNYGYTF. CDR3 nucleotide sequence: TGTGCCAGCAGTTTACTAACCTCTAACTATGGCTACACCTTC.

The chain carries TRBV11-1 and TRBJ1-1; TRBD1 might be the D (6 bases). The CDR3 covers 13 residues. CDR1 is SGHAT and CDR2 is FQDESV in the germline V gene (reference sequence). V was cut by 3 bases and J by 5 bases, with 10 bases left in between. CDR3 in DNA: TGTGCCAGCAGCTTCTCGGGGGCGACTGAAGCTTTCTTT. It specifies CASSFSGATEAFF.